One T cell receptor beta chain is described in this entry. This clonotype was counted only a few times. Its antigen is still unknown. Base quality data are lacking; no much larger clone is found one base away. The entry originates in a study of T cells in Graves' hyperthyroidism and ophthalmopathy (dated by TCRdb to the late 2010s). At the level of the whole study: Peripheral blood samples were taken at initial diagnosis, before any treatment was given. To identify TCR V-J signatures that set the groups apart, the researchers used a discovery cohort of about a hundred patients, made up of under 50 with Graves' ophthalmopathy and some 60 with stable Graves' hyperthyroidism. Whether ophthalmopathy could be predicted prospectively was tested in an independent validation cohort made up of about 18 hyperthyroidism patients plus 17 patients who later progressed to ophthalmopathy. The 100 discovery patients were randomly split 7:3 into training and test sets. Thyroid tissue and blood T-cell repertoires from roughly six Graves' hyperthyroidism patients were also compared in the study. After sampling, hyperthyroidism patients received methimazole starting at 30 mg daily, and ophthalmopathy patients received high-dose intravenous methylprednisolone. TCR Vbeta CDR3 sequencing of roughly 140 peripheral blood samples (more than 40 ophthalmopathy, 75 hyperthyroidism and approximately 17 progressor patients) is reported in the paper. Study-level results and caveats: Most expanded thyroid clonotypes (frequency above 0.001) were also found in blood, which suggests that blood repertoires may mirror thyroid immune responses. Sample size was not statistically predetermined, and blinding of investigators to group allocation was not performed. In validation, the model predicted progression to ophthalmopathy with 55% to 71% sensitivity and roughly 75% specificity, a median of 6.5 months before onset. A 13 V-J signature model separated ophthalmopathy from stable hyperthyroidism, with approximately 87% sensitivity and about 81% specificity in cross-validation and 80%/75% in testing.

Spanning cysteine to phenylalanine, the CDR3 consists of 13 amino acids. Just the 39-base CDR3 DNA is kept, in frame starting at base 1. V is shortened by 4 bases, J by 8 bases, and the region joining them spans 12 bases. Hyperthyroidism patients were aged 18 to 65 years and newly diagnosed, with disease duration of less than 2 months. The study excluded patients with uncontrolled infections, other autoimmune diseases, pregnancy or lactation. Diagnoses relied on clinical symptoms, serum thyroxine and TRAb, thyroid ultrasound and orbital computed tomography. For progressor patients, blood was drawn at the first diagnosis of hyperthyroidism, before any ophthalmopathy symptoms had appeared. PBMCs were separated from over 9 ml of fresh peripheral blood using Ficoll-Paque density gradient centrifugation. Progressor patients were defined as those initially diagnosed with Graves' hyperthyroidism in whom ophthalmopathy developed during follow-up. Total RNA was extracted using Trizol reagent, and RNA quality was assessed on an Agilent 2100 Bioanalyzer.

The TCR beta CDR3 regions were amplified from the RNA transcripts. A first-round RT-PCR of the TCR CDR3 used the HTBI primer set with the Qiagen OneStep RT-PCR kit. A second multiplex PCR round built the libraries, followed by size selection and purification. Sequencing of the libraries was done on an Illumina HiSeq2000 using paired-end 100 bp reads. The paper's processing steps were these. SOAPnuke was used to process the raw data, with reads discarded if the reads contained adapters or uncalled bases, had a mean Phred below 15, or lacked an exact constant-primer or identifier match. High-quality paired reads were merged with COPE v1.2.5, and unique nucleotide sequences were defined as clonotypes. MiTCR v1.1 was used to align clonotypes to the IMGT TRBV, TRBD and TRBJ reference segments. The analysis was restricted to V-J combinations with a frequency above 0.0001, which together covered approximately 99% of the repertoires. A TCS score was defined as the ratio of F50 (clonal expansion) to E x V (chaos), with BLOSUM62-based TCRdist applied between CDR3 peptides within each V-J. Welch's t-statistics and random forest reduced 500 to 550 V-J features to some 14, which were used in a naive Bayes classifier (R e1071). Using fastp at Q25 and MiXCR, TCRdb reprocessed the public reads and kept productive beta chains. Under each unique CDR3 protein, matching rows form one entry showing the most common genes and DNA. None of the V and J calls come from the authors' own analysis; TCRdb made them. Present in this sample are hundreds of thousands of distinct CDR3 sequences, more than 11% of which were seen just once. 5.8% of the sample belongs to the ten largest clones.

The rearranged chain carries TRBV12-3 or TRBV12-4 and TRBJ2-1; the D segment is perhaps TRBD1 or TRBD2, each sharing 5 matched bases. Input material: blood. The sequence was obtained from a woman between 25 and 40 years old with Graves' hyperthyroidism that later progressed to Graves' ophthalmopathy. The bases are TGTGCCAGCAGTTACTTGGGGCGGGATGAGCAGTTCTTC. This gives the protein CASSYLGRDEQFF.